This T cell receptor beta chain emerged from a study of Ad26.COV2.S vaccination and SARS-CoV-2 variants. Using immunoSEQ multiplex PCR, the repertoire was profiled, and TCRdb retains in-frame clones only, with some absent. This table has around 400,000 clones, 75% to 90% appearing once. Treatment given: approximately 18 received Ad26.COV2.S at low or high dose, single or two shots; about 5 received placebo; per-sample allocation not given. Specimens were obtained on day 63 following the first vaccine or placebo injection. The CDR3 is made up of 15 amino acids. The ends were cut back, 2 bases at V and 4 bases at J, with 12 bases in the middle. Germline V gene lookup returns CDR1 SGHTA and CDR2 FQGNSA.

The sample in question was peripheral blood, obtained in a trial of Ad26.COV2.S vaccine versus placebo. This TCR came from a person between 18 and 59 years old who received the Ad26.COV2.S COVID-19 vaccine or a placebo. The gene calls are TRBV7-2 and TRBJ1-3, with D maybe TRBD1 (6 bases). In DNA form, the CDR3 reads TGTGCCAGCAGCTTATCATGGGGGCAAGGAAACACCATATATTTT. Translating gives CASSLSWGQGNTIYF.